One sample yielded the 21 T cell receptor beta chains listed below, sequenced in a study of T-cell reconstitution after alpha-beta-depleted transplantation in children. Unique molecular identifiers were incorporated during preparation of the TCRbeta library. Each CDR3 protein is one row after TCRdb ran MiXCR on the PCR reads. The data contain around 93,000 distinct CDR3 sequences, roughly 7.7% of them seen just once; the ten biggest clones take up under 8%. Sequencing used PBMCs from the stem cell graft donor, obtained from the stem cell graft. The receptors originated from a human donor who donated a stem cell graft to a child with congenital amegakaryocytic thrombocytopenia.

In this sample, this clonotype turned up many times. The CDR3 region is CASSDGTSDEQFF. The CDR3 DNA is TGTGCCAGCAGCGACGGGACTAGCGACGAGCAGTTCTTC. V usage is TRBV7-9 and J usage is TRBJ2-1; the match to TRBD2 covers 10 bases. The CDR3 extends over 13 amino acids. From germline, CDR1 is SEHNR and CDR2 FQNEAQ (reference sequence). V shed 5 bases, J shed 10 bases, and the junction held 5 bases outside the gene matches.

This clonotype showed up many times. The chain uses TRBV12-3 or TRBV12-4 and TRBJ2-7; TRBD2 matches at 12 bases. The length of the CDR3 is 17 residues. The V segment lost 2 bases and the J segment 2 bases; nucleotides outside the gene matches: 7. CDR3 amino acids: CASSLTTLAGGPYEQYF. The CDR3 region has the DNA TGTGCCAGCAGTTTAACTACCCTAGCGGGAGGGCCCTACGAGCAGTACTTC.

This clonotype was recorded many times. The V call is TRBV12-3 or TRBV12-4, the J call TRBJ2-3; D might be TRBD2 (6 bases). V lost 2 bases and J lost 2, with 11 bases in between. CDR3 length: 15 amino acids. As DNA, the CDR3 is TGTGCCAGCAGTTTATTCGGAGGGCCCACAGATACGCAGTATTTT. Its translation: CASSLFGGPTDTQYF.

This clonotype was picked up many times. The chain has TRBV5-5 and TRBJ2-1, with 7 bases identical to TRBD1. The germline V gene encodes CDR1 SGHKS and CDR2 YYEKEE (reference sequence). J gave up 1 base and V 1 base, and 5 bases lay outside the gene matches. This CDR3 is 16 amino acids long. DNA for the CDR3: TGTGCCAGCAGCTTGATATGGGACAGATCCTACAATGAGCAGTTCTTC. It codes for CASSLIWDRSYNEQFF.

This clonotype came up many times. The junction differs from germline at one of its ends, possibly a read error. J is TRBJ2-2 and V is TRBV12-3 or TRBV12-4; 10 bases are shared with TRBD1. CDR3 size: 16 residues. CDR3: CANSLGTGEYTGELFF. The CDR3 DNA sequence: TGTGCCAACAGTTTAGGGACAGGGGAATATACCGGGGAGCTGTTTTTT.

CDR3 nucleotides: TGCGCCAGCAGCCAGGACAGGGGAGAGAACACTGAAGCTTTCTTT. Translation: CASSQDRGENTEAFF. V gene TRBV5-1 combines with J gene TRBJ1-1; 9 bases align to TRBD1. V dropped 4 bases and J dropped 1; count of bases not matched to a gene: 5. The CDR3 sequence is 15 residues long. Germline V gene lookup returns CDR1 SGHRS and CDR2 YFSETQ. The full variable domain, in which reference TRBV5-1 and TRBJ1-1 provide the parts outside the CDR3, is KAGVTQTPRYLIKTRGQQVTLSCSPISGHRSVSWYQQTPGQGLQFLFEYFSETQRNKGNFPGRFSGRQFSNSRSEMNVSTLELGDSALYLCASSQDRGENTEAFFGQGTRLTVV.

This clonotype was seen many times. The V call is TRBV7-8, the J call TRBJ1-5, with D unclear. This CDR3 is built from 15 residues. The germline V gene has CDR1 SGHVS and CDR2 FQNEAQ. V lost 1 base and J 4 bases, leaving 11 bases between the germline ends. CDR3 loop: CASSLVGLDNQPQHF. The CDR3 DNA reads TGTGCCAGCAGCTTAGTTGGCCTAGATAATCAGCCCCAGCATTTT.

At least ten counts were recorded for this clonotype. The V gene is TRBV3-1, the J gene TRBJ2-5; 9 bases are a match to TRBD1. This CDR3 contains 14 residues. The V gene end was trimmed by 3 bases and the J gene end by 5 bases; junction bases not matched to a gene: 4. CDR1 is LGHDT and CDR2 is YNNKEL in the germline V gene (reference sequence). The CDR3 is CASSHRDRDETQYF. CDR3 coding DNA: TGTGCCAGCAGCCATAGGGACAGGGACGAGACCCAGTACTTC.

The table lists this clonotype with many counts. The chain employs TRBV10-3 and TRBJ2-2, with a weak D call TRBD2 (7 bases). Germline V gene sequence: CDR1 ENHRY, CDR2 SYGVKD. Trimming took 6 bases from V and 7 from J, leaving 18 bases between them. This CDR3 is 15 amino acids long. The CDR3 here is CAISDPGGPNGELFF. CDR3 sequence (DNA): TGTGCCATCAGCGATCCGGGGGGCCCTAACGGGGAGCTGTTTTTT.

This clonotype appeared many times. The chain joins TRBV3-1 to TRBJ1-3, with no clear D. V was trimmed by 1 base and J by 0 bases, leaving 16 bases between them. The CDR3 covers 18 residues. Germline CDR1 LGHDT, CDR2 YNNKEL (reference sequence). For the CDR3, the DNA is TGTGCCAGCAGCCAAGGACGTGGGCTGGGCGGCTCTGGAAACACCATATATTTT. It codes for CASSQGRGLGGSGNTIYF. The whole variable domain, remainder taken from reference TRBV3-1 and TRBJ1-3, is DTAVSQTPKYLVTQMGNDKSIKCEQNLGHDTMYWYKQDSKKFLKIMFSYNNKELIINETVPNRFSPKSPDKAHLNLHINSLELGDSAVYFCASSQGRGLGGSGNTIYFGEGSWLTVV.

This clonotype occurred many times. This chain joins TRBV7-9 and TRBJ1-2, with D possibly TRBD1 on 5 matching bases. This CDR3 has 15 amino acids. Germline loops: CDR1 SEHNR, CDR2 FQNEAQ (reference sequence). V was clipped by 1 base and J by 4 bases, with 13 bases between them. The CDR3, as DNA: TGTGCCAGCAGCTTAGTGCGGCAGGGCGCCTATGGCTACACCTTC. It specifies CASSLVRQGAYGYTF. The variable domain in full, completed from reference TRBV7-9 and TRBJ1-2, reads DTGVSQNPRHKITKRGQNVTFRCDPISEHNRLYWYRQTLGQGPEFLTYFQNEAQLEKSRLLSDRFSAERPKGSFSTLEIQRTEQGDSAMYLCASSLVRQGAYGYTFGSGTRLTVV.

There are many counts of this clonotype. The J gene is TRBJ2-1, the V gene TRBV6-6, with TRBD1 matching 9 bases. This CDR3 is built from 16 residues. After removal of 6 bases from V and 2 bases from J, the junction contained 8 bases not matched to a gene. Germline V gene lookup returns CDR1 MNHNY and CDR2 SVGAGI (reference sequence). The CDR3 coding sequence is TGTGCCAGCAGGAGAATTAGACAGGGGGCCTACAATGAGCAGTTCTTC. It codes for CASRRIRQGAYNEQFF.

This clonotype was found many times. The chain employs TRBV3-1 and TRBJ2-2; TRBD2 is a possible D gene (7 bases). The germline V and J ends were trimmed by 8 bases and 5 bases, with 18 bases remaining between them. The CDR3 has 15 residues. Germline V gene data show CDR1 as LGHDT and CDR2 as YNNKEL (reference sequence). The CDR3 DNA reads as TGTGCCAGCGGGGCTGTGGGGGGGCTGACCGGGGAGCTGTTTTTT. Amino acid sequence: CASGAVGGLTGELFF.

This clonotype was recorded many times. The genes are TRBV6-5 and TRBJ2-5, with D hard to call. V lost 4 bases to trimming and J lost 4 bases, with 7 bases between them. Germline V gives CDR1 MNHEY, CDR2 SVGAGI. The CDR3 consists of 12 residues. CDR3 region: CASSLGSETQYF. In DNA, the CDR3 is TGTGCCAGCAGTTTAGGGTCAGAGACCCAGTACTTC.

This clonotype was counted at least ten times. The rearrangement uses TRBV28 and TRBJ2-7; D is possibly TRBD1 (6 bases). V lost 4 bases and J 0 bases, leaving 10 bases between the germline ends. Per the germline V gene, CDR1 is MDHEN and CDR2 is SYDVKM. The CDR3 loop spans 14 amino acids. CDR3 loop: CASSSRTASYEQYF. The CDR3 DNA reads as TGTGCCAGCAGTTCCCGGACAGCCTCCTACGAGCAGTACTTC.

This clonotype was found many times. The chain has TRBV14 and TRBJ2-1; D is possibly TRBD2 (6 bases). There are 14 residues in the CDR3. Germline V gene data show CDR1 as SGHDN and CDR2 as FVKESK. V was cut by 0 bases and J by 9 bases, with 12 bases left in between. The DNA of the CDR3 is TGTGCCAGCAGCCAAGATCTGCGGGAAGGTGAGCAGTTCTTC. As protein: CASSQDLREGEQFF.

This clonotype was detected ten times or more. The chain links TRBV21-1 to TRBJ1-3. TRBV21-1 is designated a pseudogene. This CDR3 is built from 18 residues. CDR3 in amino acids: CASSKDPNYRVSGNTIYF. The CDR3 coding sequence is TGTGCCAGCAGCAAAGATCCGAATTATAGAGTCTCTGGAAACACCATATATTTT.

This clonotype appeared a single time. The V call is TRBV20-1, the J call TRBJ2-1; 9 nucleotides match TRBD2. The CDR3 extends over 15 amino acids. The germline gives CDR1 DFQATT, CDR2 SNEGSKA (reference sequence). V was clipped by 3 bases and J by 5 bases; unmatched bases: 8. As DNA, the CDR3 is TGCAGTGCTAGTCGGGATGCGGGAGGGAACAATGAGCAGTTCTTC. Protein: CSASRDAGGNNEQFF.

This clonotype was seen at least ten times. This chain uses TRBV7-9 with TRBJ2-1, with D hard to call. CDR3 length: 14 residues. V was pared by 1 base and J by 12 bases, with 16 bases between. From germline, CDR1 is SEHNR and CDR2 FQNEAQ (reference sequence). The CDR3 nucleotides are TGTGCCAGCAGCTTAGGGTATGCGTTCGCGTGGCAGTTCTTC. Its protein is CASSLGYAFAWQFF.

This clonotype was recorded many times. This chain uses TRBV5-1 with TRBJ1-1; TRBD1 aligns across 7 bases. This CDR3 is built from 18 residues. Unmatched junction bases numbered 17, after V lost 2 bases and J lost 4 bases. Germline V gene lookup returns CDR1 SGHRS and CDR2 YFSETQ. In DNA form, the CDR3 reads TGCGCCAGCAGCTTATTACCTGACAGGGACGGTTTTGGCACTGAAGCTTTCTTT. Amino acids: CASSLLPDRDGFGTEAFF.

This clonotype was seen repeatedly, ten times or more. The gene calls are TRBV29-1 and TRBJ1-5, with 7 nucleotides matching TRBD1. This CDR3 region has 14 residues. The V segment lost 6 bases and the J segment 1 base; nucleotides outside the gene matches: 6. Germline lookup yields CDR1 SQVTM and CDR2 ANQGSEA. The chain's CDR3 is CSVAGQRSNQPQHF. The CDR3 nucleotides read TGCAGCGTCGCGGGACAGAGAAGCAATCAGCCCCAGCATTTT.